Sequencing of this T cell receptor (beta chain) was carried out in a study of shared clonotypes between healthy human individuals. The study's findings and limits: Clonotypes shared by all four donors outscored non-shared clonotypes in generation probability.

Each subset's genomic DNA was split evenly across several immunoSEQ plates. Using immunoSEQ multiplex PCR, the repertoire was profiled, and TCRdb retains in-frame clones only, with some absent. This sample carries roughly 170,000 clones, around 63% of them seen once, and the ten largest clones take more than 9%. The germline gives CDR1 LNHDA, CDR2 SQIVND (reference sequence). The CDR3 runs to 15 residues. V shed 0 bases and J shed 7 bases, with 15 bases lying between them. With regard to this clone: The antigen is unknown.

The sequence came from a man aged 30-40 years in good health. Sequencing was done on a sample of memory CD4+ T cells sorted from blood. The subset: CD45RA-negative fraction. The rearrangement links TRBV19 to TRBJ2-5; a weak D match, TRBD2 (6 bases). CDR3 nucleotides: TGTGCCAGTAGTATAGATCCGGGCTACGGGGGGACCCAGTACTTC. Encoded protein: CASSIDPGYGGTQYF.